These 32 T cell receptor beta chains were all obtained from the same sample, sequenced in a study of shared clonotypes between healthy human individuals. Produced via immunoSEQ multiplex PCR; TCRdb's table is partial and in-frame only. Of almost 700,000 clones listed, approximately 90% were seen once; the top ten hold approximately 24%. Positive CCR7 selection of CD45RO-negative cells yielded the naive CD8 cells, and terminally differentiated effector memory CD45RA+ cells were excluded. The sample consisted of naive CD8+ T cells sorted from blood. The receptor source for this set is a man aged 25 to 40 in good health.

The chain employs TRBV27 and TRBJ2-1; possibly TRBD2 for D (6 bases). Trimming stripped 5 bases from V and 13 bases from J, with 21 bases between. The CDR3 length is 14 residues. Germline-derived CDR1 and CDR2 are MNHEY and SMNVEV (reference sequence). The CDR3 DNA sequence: TGTGCCAGCAGTGGACTAAATTTCGTACCGGAACAGTTCTTC. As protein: CASSGLNFVPEQFF.

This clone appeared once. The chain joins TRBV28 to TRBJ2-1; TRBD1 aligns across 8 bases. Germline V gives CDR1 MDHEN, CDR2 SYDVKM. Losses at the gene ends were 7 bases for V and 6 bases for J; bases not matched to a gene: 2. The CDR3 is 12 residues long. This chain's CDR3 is CASTTGGNEQFF. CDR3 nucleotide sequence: TGTGCCAGCACTACAGGGGGCAATGAGCAGTTCTTC. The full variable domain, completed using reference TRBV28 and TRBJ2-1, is DVKVTQSSRYLVKRTGEKVFLECVQDMDHENMFWYRQDPGLGLRLIYFSYDVKMKEKGDIPEGYSVSREKKERFSLILESASTNQTSMYLCASTTGGNEQFFGPGTRLTVL.

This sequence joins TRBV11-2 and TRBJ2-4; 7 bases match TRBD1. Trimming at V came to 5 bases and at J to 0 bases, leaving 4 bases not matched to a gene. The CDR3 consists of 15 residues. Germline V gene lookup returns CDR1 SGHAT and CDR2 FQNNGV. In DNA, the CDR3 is TGTGCCAGCAGCCTCACAGGGGTAGCCAAAAACATTCAGTACTTC. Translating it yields CASSLTGVAKNIQYF.

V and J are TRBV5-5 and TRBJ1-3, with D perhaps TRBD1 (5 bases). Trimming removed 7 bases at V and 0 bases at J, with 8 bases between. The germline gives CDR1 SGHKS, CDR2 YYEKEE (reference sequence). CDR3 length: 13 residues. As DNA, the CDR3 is TGTGCCAGCGGGGCTACCTCTGGAAACACCATATATTTT. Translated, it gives CASGATSGNTIYF.

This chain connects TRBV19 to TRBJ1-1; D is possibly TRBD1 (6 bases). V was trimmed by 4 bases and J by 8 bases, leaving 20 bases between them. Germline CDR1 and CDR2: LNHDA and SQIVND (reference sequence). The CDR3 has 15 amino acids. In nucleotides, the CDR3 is TGTGCCAGTAGTACGAGACCGACAGGCCGGGGGGAAGCTTTCTTT. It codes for CASSTRPTGRGEAFF.

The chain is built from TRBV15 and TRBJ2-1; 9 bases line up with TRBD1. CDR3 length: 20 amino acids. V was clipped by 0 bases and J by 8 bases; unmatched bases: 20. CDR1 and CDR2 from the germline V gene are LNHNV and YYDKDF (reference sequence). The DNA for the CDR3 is TGTGCCACCAGCAGAGATACGAGTACGATGGACAGGGGCCTTAGGTATGAGCAGTTCTTC. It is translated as CATSRDTSTMDRGLRYEQFF.

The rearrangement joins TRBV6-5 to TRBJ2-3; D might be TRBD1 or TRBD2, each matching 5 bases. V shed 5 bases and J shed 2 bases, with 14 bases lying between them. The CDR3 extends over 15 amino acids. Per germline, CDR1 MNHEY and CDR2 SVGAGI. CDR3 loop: CASSTLPGTTDTQYF. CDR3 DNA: TGTGCCAGCAGTACCCTTCCTGGGACCACAGATACGCAGTATTTT.

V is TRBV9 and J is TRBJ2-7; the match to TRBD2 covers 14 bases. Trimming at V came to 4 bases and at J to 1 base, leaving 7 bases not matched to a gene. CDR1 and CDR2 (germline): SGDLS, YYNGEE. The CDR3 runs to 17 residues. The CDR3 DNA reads TGTGCCAGCAGCCCATGGACTAGCGGGAGGACTTCCTACGAGCAGTACTTC. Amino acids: CASSPWTSGRTSYEQYF.

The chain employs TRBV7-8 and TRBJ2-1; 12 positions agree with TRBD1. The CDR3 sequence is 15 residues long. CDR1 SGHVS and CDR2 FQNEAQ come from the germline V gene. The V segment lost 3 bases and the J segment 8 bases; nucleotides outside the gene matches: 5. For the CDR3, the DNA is TGTGCCAGCAGCTTGGGGACAGGGGGCTTCCATGAGCAGTTCTTC. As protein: CASSLGTGGFHEQFF.

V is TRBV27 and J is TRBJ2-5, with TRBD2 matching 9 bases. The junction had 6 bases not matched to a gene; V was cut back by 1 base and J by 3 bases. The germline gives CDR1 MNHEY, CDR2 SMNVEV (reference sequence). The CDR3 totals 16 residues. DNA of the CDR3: TGTGCCAGCAGTTTATGGTCTAGCGGGACTAAAGAGACCCAGTACTTC. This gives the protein CASSLWSSGTKETQYF.

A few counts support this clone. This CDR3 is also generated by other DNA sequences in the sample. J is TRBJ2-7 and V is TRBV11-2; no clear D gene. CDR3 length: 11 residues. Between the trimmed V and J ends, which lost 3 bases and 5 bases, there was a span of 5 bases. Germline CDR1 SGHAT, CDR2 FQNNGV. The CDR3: CASSLVDEQYF. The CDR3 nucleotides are TGTGCCAGCAGCTTGGTCGACGAGCAGTACTTC.

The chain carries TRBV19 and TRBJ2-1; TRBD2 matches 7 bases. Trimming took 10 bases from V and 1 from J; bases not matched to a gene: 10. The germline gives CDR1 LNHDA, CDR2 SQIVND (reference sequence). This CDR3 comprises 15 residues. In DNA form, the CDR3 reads TGTGCCACGCAATTAGCGGGCCCTTCCTACAATGAGCAGTTCTTC. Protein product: CATQLAGPSYNEQFF.

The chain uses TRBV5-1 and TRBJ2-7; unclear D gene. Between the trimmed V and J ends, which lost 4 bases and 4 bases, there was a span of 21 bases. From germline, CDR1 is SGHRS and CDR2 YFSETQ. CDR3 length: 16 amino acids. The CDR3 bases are TGCGCCAGCAGCGATAGTGCAGGCTTAGTAGTTTACGAGCAGTACTTC. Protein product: CASSDSAGLVVYEQYF.

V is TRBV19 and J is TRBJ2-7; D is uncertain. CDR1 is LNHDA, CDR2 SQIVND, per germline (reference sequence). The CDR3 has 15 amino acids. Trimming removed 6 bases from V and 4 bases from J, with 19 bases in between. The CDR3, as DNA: TGTGCCAGTAGCTATAGGGTGGCAGTTCTGTACGAGCAGTACTTC. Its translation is CASSYRVAVLYEQYF.

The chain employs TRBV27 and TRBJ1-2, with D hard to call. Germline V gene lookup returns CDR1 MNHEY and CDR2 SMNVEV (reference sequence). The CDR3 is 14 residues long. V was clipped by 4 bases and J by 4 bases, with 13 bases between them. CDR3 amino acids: CASSSSRGSYGYTF. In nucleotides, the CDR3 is TGTGCCAGCAGTTCCTCACGAGGCAGCTATGGCTACACCTTC.

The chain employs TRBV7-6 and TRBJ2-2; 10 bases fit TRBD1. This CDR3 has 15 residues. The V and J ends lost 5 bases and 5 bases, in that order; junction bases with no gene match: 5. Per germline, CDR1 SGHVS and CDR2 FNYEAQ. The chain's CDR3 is CASSADRGSTGELFF. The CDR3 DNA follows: TGTGCCAGCAGCGCGGACAGGGGGTCGACCGGGGAGCTGTTTTTT.

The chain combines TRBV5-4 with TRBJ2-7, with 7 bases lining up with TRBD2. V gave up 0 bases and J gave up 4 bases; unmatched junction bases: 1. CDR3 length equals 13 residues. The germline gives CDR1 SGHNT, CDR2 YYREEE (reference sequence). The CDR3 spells CASSLDGGYEQYF. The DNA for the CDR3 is TGTGCCAGCAGCTTGGACGGGGGGTACGAGCAGTACTTC.

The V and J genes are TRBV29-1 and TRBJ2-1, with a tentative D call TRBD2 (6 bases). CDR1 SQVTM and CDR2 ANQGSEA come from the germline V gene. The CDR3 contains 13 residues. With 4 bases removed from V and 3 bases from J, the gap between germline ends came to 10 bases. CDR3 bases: TGCAGCGTTGGTTCGGGAGACTACAATGAGCAGTTCTTC. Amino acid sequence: CSVGSGDYNEQFF.

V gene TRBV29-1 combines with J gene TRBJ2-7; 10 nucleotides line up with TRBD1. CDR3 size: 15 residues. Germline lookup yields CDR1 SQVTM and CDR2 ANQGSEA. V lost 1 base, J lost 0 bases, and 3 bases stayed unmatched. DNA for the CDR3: TGCAGCGTTGAAGGAGGGACAGGGGACTCCTACGAGCAGTACTTC. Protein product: CSVEGGTGDSYEQYF.

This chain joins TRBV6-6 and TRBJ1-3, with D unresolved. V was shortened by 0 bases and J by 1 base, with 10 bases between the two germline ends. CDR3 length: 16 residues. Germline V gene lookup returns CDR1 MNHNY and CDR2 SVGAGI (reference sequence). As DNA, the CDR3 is TGTGCCAGCAGTTACTCGGTGGAGGCTTCTGGAAACACCATATATTTT. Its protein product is CASSYSVEASGNTIYF.

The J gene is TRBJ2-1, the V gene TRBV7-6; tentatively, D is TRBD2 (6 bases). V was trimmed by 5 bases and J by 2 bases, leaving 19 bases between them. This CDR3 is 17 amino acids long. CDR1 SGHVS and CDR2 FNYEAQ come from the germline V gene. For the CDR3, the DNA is TGTGCCAGCAGCCCACCCCTTGGGCGGGGCCCCTACAATGAGCAGTTCTTC. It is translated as CASSPPLGRGPYNEQFF.

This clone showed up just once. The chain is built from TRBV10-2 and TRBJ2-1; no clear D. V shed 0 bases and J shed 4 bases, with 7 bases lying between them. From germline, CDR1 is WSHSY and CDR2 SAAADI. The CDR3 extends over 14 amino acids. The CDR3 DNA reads TGCGCCAGCAGTGAGTCGAACTCGTACAATGAGCAGTTCTTC. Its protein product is CASSESNSYNEQFF.

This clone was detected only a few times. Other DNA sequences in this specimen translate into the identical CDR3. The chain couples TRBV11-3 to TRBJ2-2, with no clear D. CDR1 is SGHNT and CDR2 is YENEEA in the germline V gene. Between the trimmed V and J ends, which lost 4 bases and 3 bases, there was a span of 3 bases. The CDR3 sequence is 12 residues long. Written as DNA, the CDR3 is TGTGCCAGCAGCTCCTACACCGGGGAGCTGTTTTTT. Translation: CASSSYTGELFF.

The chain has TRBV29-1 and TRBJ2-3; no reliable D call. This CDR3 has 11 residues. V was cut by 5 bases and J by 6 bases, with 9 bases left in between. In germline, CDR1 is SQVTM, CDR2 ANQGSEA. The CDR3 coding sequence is TGCAGCGTTCGCCTTTCGGATACGCAGTATTTT. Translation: CSVRLSDTQYF.

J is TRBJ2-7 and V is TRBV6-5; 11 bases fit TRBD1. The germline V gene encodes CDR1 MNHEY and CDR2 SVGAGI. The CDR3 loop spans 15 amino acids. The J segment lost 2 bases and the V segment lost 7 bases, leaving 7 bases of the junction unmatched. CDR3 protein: CASTLGTGGTYEQYF. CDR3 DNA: TGTGCCAGCACCCTCGGGACAGGGGGGACCTACGAGCAGTACTTC.

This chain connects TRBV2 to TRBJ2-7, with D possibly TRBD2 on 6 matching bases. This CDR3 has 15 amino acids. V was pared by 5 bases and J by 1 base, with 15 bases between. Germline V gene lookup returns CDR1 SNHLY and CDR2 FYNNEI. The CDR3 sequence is CASSIWREGSYEQYF. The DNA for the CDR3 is TGTGCCAGCAGTATTTGGCGGGAAGGTTCCTACGAGCAGTACTTC.

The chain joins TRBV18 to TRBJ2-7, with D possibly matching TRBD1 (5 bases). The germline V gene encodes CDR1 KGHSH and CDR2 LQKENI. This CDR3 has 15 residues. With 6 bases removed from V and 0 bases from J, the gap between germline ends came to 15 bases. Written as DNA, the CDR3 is TGTGCCAGCTCTCCCACGACAGAACGCTCCTACGAGCAGTACTTC. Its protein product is CASSPTTERSYEQYF.

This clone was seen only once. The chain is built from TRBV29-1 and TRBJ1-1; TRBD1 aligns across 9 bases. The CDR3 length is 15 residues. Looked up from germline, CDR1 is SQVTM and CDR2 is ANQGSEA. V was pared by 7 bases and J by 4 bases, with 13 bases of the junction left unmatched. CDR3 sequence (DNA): TGCAGCGCTACTACGGGACAGGGCGACGGCACTGAAGCTTTCTTT. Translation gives CSATTGQGDGTEAFF. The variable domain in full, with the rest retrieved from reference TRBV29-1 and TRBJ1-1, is SAVISQKPSRDICQRGTSLTIQCQVDSQVTMMFWYRQQPGQSLTLIATANQGSEATYESGFVIDKFPISRPNLTFSTLTVSNMSPEDSSIYLCSATTGQGDGTEAFFGQGTRLTVV.

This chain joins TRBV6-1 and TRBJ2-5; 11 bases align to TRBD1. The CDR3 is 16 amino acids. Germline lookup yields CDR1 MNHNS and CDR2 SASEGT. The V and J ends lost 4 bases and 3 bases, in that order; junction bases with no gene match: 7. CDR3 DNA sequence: TGTGCCAGCAGTGGTTGGGACAGGGGGGAGAAAGAGACCCAGTACTTC. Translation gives CASSGWDRGEKETQYF.

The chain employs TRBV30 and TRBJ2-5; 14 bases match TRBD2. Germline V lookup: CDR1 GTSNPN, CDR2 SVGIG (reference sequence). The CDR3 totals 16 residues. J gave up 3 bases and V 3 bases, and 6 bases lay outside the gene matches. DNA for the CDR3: TGTGCCTGGAGCGCGGGACTAGCGGGAGCGGAAGAGACCCAGTACTTC. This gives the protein CAWSAGLAGAEETQYF.

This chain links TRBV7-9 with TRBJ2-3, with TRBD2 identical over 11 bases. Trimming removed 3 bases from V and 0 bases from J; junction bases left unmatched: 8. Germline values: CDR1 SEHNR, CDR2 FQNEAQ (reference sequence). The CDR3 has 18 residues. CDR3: CASSFEPGLAASTDTQYF. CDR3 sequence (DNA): TGTGCCAGCAGCTTTGAACCGGGACTAGCGGCTAGCACAGATACGCAGTATTTT.

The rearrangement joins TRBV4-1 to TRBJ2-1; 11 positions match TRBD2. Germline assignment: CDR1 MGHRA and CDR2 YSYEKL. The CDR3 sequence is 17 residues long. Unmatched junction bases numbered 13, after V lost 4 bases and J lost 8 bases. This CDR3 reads CASSLISLAGEGDEQFF. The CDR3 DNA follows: TGCGCCAGCAGCCTAATCTCACTAGCGGGAGAGGGCGATGAGCAGTTCTTC.